This T cell receptor (beta chain) emerged from a study of T cell responses to AZD1222 COVID-19 vaccine. Whole-study findings and limits: Spike-wide coverage was observed for vaccine-associated CD4 TCRs, with dominant responses at 160-218 and 743-854. Scientists sampled the repertoires only once the peak T cell response had passed. Baseline seropositivity occurred in only 5 to 7 AZD1222 recipients.

A remark on this clone: Its antigen remains unknown.

Sequencing used immunoSEQ multiplex PCR; TCRdb keeps in-frame clones, though not all of them. The sample shows roughly 100,000 clones, over 80% of them seen only once. CDR1 is LGHDT, CDR2 YNNKEL, per germline (reference sequence). Between the trimmed V and J ends, which lost 4 bases and 8 bases, there was a span of 14 bases. The CDR3 sequence is 13 residues long. The chain joins TRBV3-1 (or the pseudogene TRBV3-2) to TRBJ1-2, with D maybe TRBD1 (5 bases). This receptor was identified in an adult in good health. The starting material was peripheral blood, obtained on day 0 of AZD1222 vaccination. Here the CDR3 reads CASSPNPRDGYTF. In DNA, the CDR3 is TGTGCCAGCAGCCCCAATCCCCGGGACGGCTACACCTTC.